The entry below describes one TCR beta chain. Its specificity is unknown. A junction end diverges from the germline sequence, so it may reflect a read error. This specimen comes from a study of shared clonotypes between healthy human individuals. Looking at the study overall: CD4 naive and CD4 memory each took three plates per donor, while CD8 naive took two and CD8 memory one. Study results and limitations: Shared clonotypes: roughly 4.5% naive CD4, about 4% naive CD8, less than 2.5% memory CD4, 0.35% to 0.5% memory CD8. Naive subsets typically showed greater estimated richness than memory subsets. A small donor pool kept down the genetic and exposure-history diversity that was represented.

Using immunoSEQ multiplex PCR, the repertoire was profiled, and TCRdb retains in-frame clones only, with some absent. This table holds roughly 2,300,000 clones, about nine tenths found once. Germline assignment: CDR1 SGHTA and CDR2 FQGNSA. The CDR3 is 12 residues long. V is TRBV7-2 and J is TRBJ2-1, with a weak D call TRBD2 (5 bases). Sequenced sample: naive CD4+ T cells from PBMCs. Subset defined: CD45RA+ positively selected. The sequence was collected from a man in his late teens or twenties in good health. Some clones in this sample may be carry-over from other donors' samples. The CDR3 sequence is CASSLMSLARVF. CDR3 nucleotides: TGTGCCAGCAGCTTAATGTCGCTAGCTCGGGTCTTC. The whole variable domain, filled in from reference TRBV7-2 and TRBJ2-1, reads GAGVSQSPSNKVTEKGKDVELRCDPISGHTALYWYRQSLGQGLEFLIYFQGNSAPDKSGLPSDRFSAERTGGSVSTLTIQRTQQEDSAVYLCASSLMSLARVFGPGTRLTVL.